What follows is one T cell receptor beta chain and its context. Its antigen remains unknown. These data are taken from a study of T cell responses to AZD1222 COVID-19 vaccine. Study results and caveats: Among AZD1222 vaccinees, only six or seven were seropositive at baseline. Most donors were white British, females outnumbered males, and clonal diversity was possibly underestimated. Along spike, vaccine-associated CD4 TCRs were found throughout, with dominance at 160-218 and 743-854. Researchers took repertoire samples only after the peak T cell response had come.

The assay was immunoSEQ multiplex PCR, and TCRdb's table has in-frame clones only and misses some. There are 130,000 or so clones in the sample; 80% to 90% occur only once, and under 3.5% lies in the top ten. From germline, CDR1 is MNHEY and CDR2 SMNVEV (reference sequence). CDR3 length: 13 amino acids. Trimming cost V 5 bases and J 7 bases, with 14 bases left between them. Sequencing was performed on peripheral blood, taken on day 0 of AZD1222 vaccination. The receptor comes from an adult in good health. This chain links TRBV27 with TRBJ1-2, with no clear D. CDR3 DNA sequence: TGTGCCAGCAGTCTTGGTCCTGCGGGTGGCTACACCTTC. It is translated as CASSLGPAGGYTF.